The 27 T cell receptor beta chains in this list originate from one sample, sequenced in a study of blood T cell repertoires in COVID-19. Repertoires were generated with immunoSEQ multiplex PCR, while TCRdb's copy carries only in-frame clones and drops some. The table has approximately 92,000 clones, 84% seen once. The source material was peripheral blood. The origin of the receptors is a man between 70 and 80 years old with active or convalescent COVID-19.

The chain has TRBV18 and TRBJ1-4, with D unresolved. The V gene lost 8 bases and the J gene lost 6 bases, with 13 bases spanning the gap. The length of the CDR3 is 13 residues. Looked up from germline, CDR1 is KGHSH and CDR2 is LQKENI. The CDR3 here is CASGLREDEKLFF. CDR3 nucleotides: TGTGCCAGCGGACTTAGGGAGGATGAAAAACTGTTTTTT.

This clone turned up a few times. This chain connects TRBV2 to TRBJ1-2; no definite D call. CDR1 is SNHLY, CDR2 FYNNEI, per germline. With 2 bases removed from V and 0 bases from J, the gap between germline ends came to 10 bases. CDR3 length: 15 amino acids. CDR3 coding DNA: TGTGCCAGCAGTGAAAACACGTTTACTAACTATGGCTACACCTTC. It is translated as CASSENTFTNYGYTF.

The rearrangement joins TRBV28 to TRBJ1-1; 8 bases are shared with TRBD1. The CDR3 extends over 13 amino acids. Germline V gene sequence: CDR1 MDHEN, CDR2 SYDVKM. The V and J ends lost 10 bases and 5 bases, in that order; junction bases with no gene match: 9. DNA of the CDR3: TGTGCCAACTCAGGGGGCTATAGAACTGAAGCTTTCTTT. Its protein is CANSGGYRTEAFF.

This chain uses TRBV6-2 or TRBV6-3 with TRBJ2-5; the D gene is possibly TRBD2 (6 bases). Deletions cut 5 bases from V and 1 base from J, with 11 bases between. The CDR3 covers 14 residues. From germline, CDR1 is MNHEY and CDR2 SVGEGT. CDR3 residues: CASSLSGRQETQYF. Here the CDR3 DNA reads TGTGCCAGCAGTCTAAGCGGGCGCCAAGAGACCCAGTACTTC.

The chain uses TRBV10-3 and TRBJ1-5; TRBD1 might be the D (5 bases). Germline CDR1 ENHRY, CDR2 SYGVKD. The V and J ends lost 5 bases and 1 base respectively, with 12 bases between them. The CDR3 is 15 amino acids. As DNA, the CDR3 is TGTGCCATCAGTCCAGGGCCTCAAAGCAATCAGCCCCAGCATTTT. Amino acid sequence: CAISPGPQSNQPQHF.

This clone was observed a handful of times. The V and J genes are TRBV4-1 and TRBJ2-1; TRBD2 matches 9 bases. The CDR3 has 15 residues. The J segment lost 4 bases and the V segment lost 4 bases, leaving 5 bases of the junction unmatched. Germline V gene lookup returns CDR1 MGHRA and CDR2 YSYEKL. In DNA, the CDR3 is TGCGCCAGCAGCCGCCCTAGCGGGGCATACAATGAGCAGTTCTTC. Translating gives CASSRPSGAYNEQFF.

V is TRBV3-1 (or the pseudogene TRBV3-2) and J is TRBJ2-1; TRBD2 agrees at 11 bases. The CDR3 is 15 amino acids. Germline assignment: CDR1 LGHDT and CDR2 YNNKEL (reference sequence). V lost 5 bases and J lost 9; bases outside the gene matches: 9. CDR3 nucleotides: TGTGCCAGCAGCGTTATAGCGGGGGGGCTAAGTGAGCAGTTCTTC. Encoded protein: CASSVIAGGLSEQFF.

CDR3 sequence reads: CASSVTGNGYTF. The CDR3 DNA is TGTGCCAGCAGCGTGACAGGGAATGGCTACACCTTC. The V gene is TRBV9, the J gene TRBJ1-2; TRBD1 matches at 7 bases. The CDR3 consists of 12 residues. CDR1 is SGDLS, CDR2 YYNGEE, per germline. V lost 2 bases and J lost 6; bases outside the gene matches: 1.

This clone appeared a few times. The chain couples TRBV18 to TRBJ1-5, with D perhaps TRBD1 (6 bases). The CDR3 sequence is 14 residues long. Germline loops: CDR1 KGHSH, CDR2 LQKENI. Trimming took off 5 bases at V and 3 bases at J, with 11 bases between the two ends. In nucleotides, the CDR3 is TGTGCCAGCTCAGAAGGGGGTTCCAATCAGCCCCAGCATTTT. This encodes CASSEGGSNQPQHF. Using reference TRBV18 and TRBJ1-5 for the parts outside the CDR3, the full variable domain is NAGVMQNPRHLVRRRGQEARLRCSPMKGHSHVYWYRQLPEEGLKFMVYLQKENIIDESGMPKERFSAEFPKEGPSILRIQQVVRGDSAAYFCASSEGGSNQPQHFGDGTRLSIL.

The chain has TRBV5-6 and TRBJ1-1, with 9 bases aligning to TRBD1. The CDR3 extends over 14 amino acids. Germline trimming cut 2 bases from V and 6 bases from J; bases unmatched to any gene: 5. Germline loops: CDR1 SGHDT, CDR2 YYEEEE. The CDR3 loop is CASSFRDRVAEAFF. The CDR3 DNA is TGTGCCAGCAGCTTCCGGGACAGGGTCGCTGAAGCTTTCTTT.

This sequence joins TRBV24-1 and TRBJ2-6, with 7 bases matching TRBD1. V shed 0 bases and J 0 bases; nucleotides not matched to a gene: 10. The CDR3 spans 20 residues. CDR1 and CDR2 (germline): KGHDR, SFDVKD. CDR3 amino acids: CATSDLRRPGGISGANVLTF. The CDR3 DNA follows: TGTGCCACCAGTGATTTGCGGCGCCCAGGGGGAATCTCTGGGGCCAACGTCCTGACTTTC.

This chain connects TRBV7-8 to TRBJ2-5; D perhaps matches TRBD2 (5 bases). V was trimmed by 5 bases and J by 11 bases, leaving 18 bases between them. Germline values: CDR1 SGHVS, CDR2 FQNEAQ. The CDR3 loop spans 13 amino acids. CDR3: CASSPRSGPGQYF. DNA of the CDR3: TGTGCCAGCAGCCCGAGATCAGGCCCGGGGCAGTACTTC.

This clone was picked up a small number of times. The rearrangement joins TRBV5-1 to TRBJ2-2; a weak D match, TRBD1 (5 bases). This CDR3 contains 15 residues. V was trimmed by 4 bases and J by 0 bases, leaving 10 bases between them. Per the germline V gene, CDR1 is SGHRS and CDR2 is YFSETQ. The DNA for the CDR3 is TGCGCCAGCAGCCCCGGACATACGAACACCGGGGAGCTGTTTTTT. Its translation: CASSPGHTNTGELFF.

The V gene is TRBV18, the J gene TRBJ1-1; D call uncertain. There are 15 residues in the CDR3. V dropped 4 bases and J dropped 3 bases, with 15 bases sitting between them. Germline loops: CDR1 KGHSH, CDR2 LQKENI. CDR3 sequence reads: CASSLRQAAYTEAFF. The CDR3 DNA sequence: TGTGCCAGCTCACTCCGACAAGCGGCGTACACTGAAGCTTTCTTT.

The rearrangement uses TRBV19 and TRBJ1-2; maybe TRBD1 (6 bases). CDR1 LNHDA and CDR2 SQIVND come from the germline V gene (reference sequence). The V and J ends lost 5 bases and 4 bases respectively, with 20 bases between them. CDR3 length: 16 residues. This chain's CDR3 is CASSPHRDKTSYGYTF. CDR3 DNA sequence: TGTGCCAGTAGTCCACACCGGGACAAGACATCCTATGGCTACACCTTC.

This clone appeared a single time. The V call is TRBV30, the J call TRBJ2-5; the D gene is possibly TRBD1 (6 bases). Germline V gives CDR1 GTSNPN, CDR2 SVGIG (reference sequence). This CDR3 region has 13 residues. Deletions cut 2 bases from V and 4 bases from J, with 11 bases between. The CDR3 protein is CAWSKAGAETQYF. CDR3 bases: TGTGCCTGGAGTAAGGCAGGGGCAGAGACCCAGTACTTC. The variable domain in full, completed from reference TRBV30 and TRBJ2-5, reads SQTIHQWPATLVQPVGSPLSLECTVEGTSNPNLYWYRQAAGRGLQLLFYSVGIGQISSEVPQNLSASRPQDRQFILSSKKLLLSDSGFYLCAWSKAGAETQYFGPGTRLLVL.

This chain connects TRBV6-1 to TRBJ1-1; D not certain. In germline, CDR1 is MNHNS, CDR2 SASEGT. CDR3 size: 14 residues. Trimming shortened V by 2 bases and J by 0 bases, and 7 bases separated the two germline ends. In DNA, the CDR3 is TGTGCCAGCAGTGAACCACACATGAACACTGAAGCTTTCTTT. Its protein product is CASSEPHMNTEAFF.

The chain employs TRBV29-1 and TRBJ1-2; 9 nucleotides line up with TRBD1. CDR1 is SQVTM and CDR2 is ANQGSEA in the germline V gene. With V trimmed by 7 bases and J by 2 bases, 11 bases remained unmatched. The CDR3 loop spans 15 amino acids. This chain's CDR3 is CSDTSPDRGNYGYTF. The CDR3, as DNA: TGCAGCGACACGTCCCCGGACAGGGGAAACTATGGCTACACCTTC.

The CDR3 here is CASSECTSGGIRQTQYF. As DNA, the CDR3 is TGTGCCAGCAGTGAATGCACTAGCGGGGGGATCCGGCAGACCCAGTACTTC. The chain combines TRBV25-1 with TRBJ2-5; TRBD2 matches 12 bases. The CDR3 is 17 residues long. Germline loops: CDR1 MGHDK, CDR2 SYGVNS. V shed 1 base and J 6 bases; nucleotides not matched to a gene: 9. Variable domain in full (rest from reference TRBV25-1 and TRBJ2-5): EADIYQTPRYLVIGTGKKITLECSQTMGHDKMYWYQQDPGMELHLIHYSYGVNSTEKGDLSSESTVSRIRTEHFPLTLESARPSHTSQYLCASSECTSGGIRQTQYFGPGTRLLVL.

The rearrangement joins TRBV7-9 to TRBJ1-4; D ambiguous. The CDR3 length is 11 residues. The V gene's germline CDR1 is SEHNR and CDR2 FQNEAQ (reference sequence). CDR3 nucleotides: TGTGCGTCAGCAACTAATGAAAAACTGTTTTTT. This codes for CASATNEKLFF.

The chain has TRBV4-1 and TRBJ2-1; 9 bases line up with TRBD2. The junction had 7 bases not matched to a gene; V was cut back by 1 base and J by 3 bases. CDR1 is MGHRA, CDR2 YSYEKL, per germline. There are 17 residues in the CDR3. The CDR3 is CASSQVTGRGGYNEQFF. CDR3 sequence (DNA): TGCGCCAGCAGCCAAGTGACGGGGCGGGGGGGCTACAATGAGCAGTTCTTC.

The J gene is TRBJ1-2, the V gene TRBV12-3 or TRBV12-4; D possibly corresponds to TRBD1 (5 bases). This CDR3 region has 13 residues. V was clipped by 4 bases and J by 2 bases, with 8 bases between them. The CDR3 region has the DNA TGTGCCAGCAGTTCCCAGGGCAACTATGGCTACACCTTC. Protein: CASSSQGNYGYTF.

The J gene is TRBJ1-1, the V gene TRBV28; D is perhaps TRBD1 (5 bases). The CDR3 is made up of 16 amino acids. Germline V gene sequence: CDR1 MDHEN, CDR2 SYDVKM. With 7 bases removed from V and 0 bases from J, the gap between germline ends came to 18 bases. CDR3 bases: TGTGCCAGCACGTCACCGGCAGGGCGCCTGAACACTGAAGCTTTCTTT. Translating it yields CASTSPAGRLNTEAFF.

The chain is built from TRBV4-1 and TRBJ2-7; 10 positions agree with TRBD1. CDR3 length equals 15 residues. Germline V gene lookup returns CDR1 MGHRA and CDR2 YSYEKL. V dropped 3 bases and J dropped 2; count of bases not matched to a gene: 4. The CDR3 DNA sequence: TGCGCCAGCAGCCATCCCGGGACAGGGGCCTACGAGCAGTACTTC. Protein: CASSHPGTGAYEQYF.

The chain links TRBV6-6 to TRBJ1-3; 7 nucleotides line up with TRBD1. Trimming cost V 5 bases and J 4 bases; bases outside gene matches: 8. Germline lookup yields CDR1 MNHNY and CDR2 SVGAGI (reference sequence). CDR3 size: 15 residues. This CDR3 is CASSPEGQRGNTIYF. The CDR3 DNA follows: TGTGCCAGCAGTCCCGAGGGACAGAGAGGAAACACCATATATTTT.

The chain uses TRBV7-9 and TRBJ1-4; a possible D gene is TRBD1 (5 bases). CDR3 size: 15 residues. Germline assignment: CDR1 SEHNR and CDR2 FQNEAQ (reference sequence). The germline V and J ends were trimmed by 6 bases and 7 bases, with 18 bases remaining between them. The CDR3 bases are TGTGCCAGCAGTCAAGCGGGGACTCTTTTTGAAAAACTGTTTTTT. Translation: CASSQAGTLFEKLFF.

The CDR3 nucleotides are TGTGCCAGCAGCCAAGATCAAGGGGAGGGTGGCTACACCTTC. Its protein product is CASSQDQGEGGYTF. The chain is built from TRBV4-2 and TRBJ1-2; the D gene is possibly TRBD1 (5 bases). CDR3 size: 14 residues. V dropped 0 bases and J dropped 7 bases, with 12 bases sitting between them. Germline V lookup: CDR1 LGHNA, CDR2 YNFKEQ.